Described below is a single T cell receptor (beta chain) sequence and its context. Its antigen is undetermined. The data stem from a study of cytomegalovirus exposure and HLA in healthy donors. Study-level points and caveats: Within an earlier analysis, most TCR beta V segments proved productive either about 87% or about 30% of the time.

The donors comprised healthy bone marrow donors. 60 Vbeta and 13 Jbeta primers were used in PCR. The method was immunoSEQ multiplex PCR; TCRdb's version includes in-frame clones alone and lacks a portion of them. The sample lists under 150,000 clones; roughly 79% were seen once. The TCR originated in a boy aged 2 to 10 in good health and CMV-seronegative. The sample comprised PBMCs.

The CDR3 is CAQGQKHSPLHF. The DNA of the CDR3 is TGTGCCCAGGGACAGAAACATTCACCCCTCCACTTT. The V call is TRBV2, the J call TRBJ1-6; 7 bases are shared with TRBD1. J gave up 8 bases and V 11 bases, and 6 bases lay outside the gene matches. The CDR3 has 12 residues. In germline, CDR1 is SNHLY, CDR2 FYNNEI.